The 6 T cell receptor beta chains in this list originate from one sample, sequenced in a study of regulatory T cells in long-lasting Graves disease. As for time point: newly diagnosed GD, antithyroid drugs for less than 3 months. The TCR library was made from RNA extracted from PBMCs. To make TCR beta libraries, researchers used iRepertoire HTBI primers and Arm-PCR of CDR3 regions. TCRdb used MiXCR to reprocess the multiplex PCR reads, holding one entry per CDR3 protein. The sample contains roughly 380,000 distinct CDR3 sequences, 16% of which appear only once. The same sample was also studied in work on T cells in Graves' hyperthyroidism and ophthalmopathy.

The specimen was peripheral blood mononuclear cells (PBMCs), collected at new diagnosis, from a patient treated with antithyroid drugs. The receptors shown here come from a man between 40 and 49 years old with Graves disease.

This clonotype appeared many times. This rearrangement joins TRBV12-3 or TRBV12-4 to TRBJ2-5; 8 bases map to TRBD2. J gave up 5 bases and V 7 bases, and 9 bases lay outside the gene matches. The CDR3 runs 14 residues. CDR3 protein: CASTQTSVLETQYF. The CDR3 DNA is TGTGCCAGCACCCAGACTAGCGTCCTGGAGACCCAGTACTTC.

The V gene is TRBV3-1, the J gene TRBJ2-7; 9 bases are a match to TRBD1. CDR3 size: 16 residues. With V trimmed by 0 bases and J by 3 bases, 6 bases remained unmatched. Germline CDR1 reads LGHDT; CDR2 reads YNNKEL (reference sequence). CDR3 sequence reads: CASSQDLDRGGYEQYF. CDR3 bases: TGTGCCAGCAGCCAAGACCTGGACAGGGGAGGCTACGAGCAGTACTTC.

This clonotype was seen many times. V and J are TRBV20-1 and TRBJ2-5, with 11 bases lining up with TRBD2. Germline loops: CDR1 DFQATT, CDR2 SNEGSKA (reference sequence). V shed 2 bases and J 4 bases; nucleotides not matched to a gene: 6. The CDR3 consists of 15 residues. As DNA, the CDR3 is TGCAGTGCTAGACGTAGCGGGGGGGCCCCAGAGACCCAGTACTTC. It is translated as CSARRSGGAPETQYF.

This clonotype was counted a few times. The chain uses TRBV5-1 and TRBJ2-1; D possibly corresponds to TRBD2 (5 bases). Germline lookup yields CDR1 SGHRS and CDR2 YFSETQ. The length of the CDR3 is 16 residues. V was shortened by 0 bases and J by 8 bases, with 18 bases between the two germline ends. CDR3 amino acids: CASSLALAVPGDEQFF. CDR3 in DNA: TGCGCCAGCAGCTTGGCTCTAGCAGTCCCTGGGGATGAGCAGTTCTTC.

This clonotype was counted only a few times. This chain links TRBV25-1 with TRBJ1-1; D gene unclear. The CDR3 totals 14 residues. Trimming cost V 6 bases and J 3 bases, with 14 bases left between them. The germline CDR1 and CDR2 sequences are MGHDK and SYGVNS. The CDR3 here is CASRGWGMDTEAFF. The CDR3 DNA follows: TGTGCCAGCAGGGGGTGGGGTATGGACACTGAAGCTTTCTTT.

This clonotype was detected many times. The J gene is TRBJ1-6, the V gene TRBV6-5; D not resolved. Germline V gene lookup returns CDR1 MNHEY and CDR2 SVGAGI. V was pared by 2 bases and J by 18 bases, with 14 bases between. CDR3 length equals 12 residues. CDR3 coding DNA: TGTGCCAGCAGTTACGGGATGACGGAGCGCCACTTT. This codes for CASSYGMTERHF.